Listed below are T cell receptor beta chains from one sample, sequenced in a study of T cells after yellow fever vaccination. TCRdb reprocessed the 5' RACE reads with MiXCR, giving one entry per CDR3 protein. The sample yields about 320,000 distinct CDR3 sequences, about 10% seen once. The sequenced sample was CD4+ T cells sorted from PBMCs, obtained 45 days after the yellow fever booster vaccination. The receptors were gathered from a man aged 18 to 30 who received the YFV17D yellow fever vaccine. Both conserved end residues are part of each CDR3. Each record gives: CDR3 protein, CDR3 DNA, J gene, clone size, D gene, V gene. D genes are given only for firm matches. Size values are once, few and many counts, or a class for expanded clones, and some rows have none.

CDR3aa: CASSQDAVGTQYF; CDR3nt: TGTGCCAGCAGCCAAGACGCGGTCGGGACCCAGTACTTC; j_gene: TRBJ2-5; abundance: .; d_gene: .; v_gene: TRBV3-1
CDR3aa: CASSLFLGEAFF; CDR3nt: TGTGCCAGCAGTTTATTTCTCGGTGAAGCTTTCTTT; j_gene: TRBJ1-1; abundance: many; d_gene: .; v_gene: TRBV12-3/TRBV12-4
CDR3aa: CASSPGGTGNNLYGYTF; CDR3nt: TGTGCCAGCAGCCCGGGGGGGACAGGGAATAATCTGTATGGCTACACCTTC; j_gene: TRBJ1-2; abundance: few; d_gene: TRBD1; v_gene: TRBV7-3
CDR3aa: CSAIRDSTDTQYF; CDR3nt: TGCAGTGCTATCCGGGACAGCACAGATACGCAGTATTTT; j_gene: TRBJ2-3; abundance: .; d_gene: .; v_gene: TRBV20-1
CDR3aa: CATSREDGTSGDEQFF; CDR3nt: TGTGCCACCAGCAGAGAAGACGGGACTAGCGGGGATGAGCAGTTCTTC; j_gene: TRBJ2-1; abundance: .; d_gene: TRBD2; v_gene: TRBV15
CDR3aa: CASSLVSFSGANVLTF; CDR3nt: TGTGCCAGCAGCTTAGTCTCTTTCTCTGGGGCCAACGTCCTGACTTTC; j_gene: TRBJ2-6; abundance: few; d_gene: .; v_gene: TRBV7-8
CDR3aa: CASSLSRGTGDIQYF; CDR3nt: TGTGCCAGCAGCTTATCTAGGGGGACAGGAGACATTCAGTACTTC; j_gene: TRBJ2-4; abundance: .; d_gene: TRBD1; v_gene: TRBV7-3
CDR3aa: CSAGQGAGANVLTF; CDR3nt: TGCAGTGCGGGGCAGGGGGCTGGGGCCAACGTCCTGACTTTC; j_gene: TRBJ2-6; abundance: many; d_gene: TRBD1; v_gene: TRBV20-1
CDR3aa: CASSLSFTTSTDTQYF; CDR3nt: TGTGCCAGCAGTTTAAGTTTCACGACAAGCACAGATACGCAGTATTTT; j_gene: TRBJ2-3; abundance: few; d_gene: .; v_gene: TRBV27
CDR3aa: CAISESQETQYF; CDR3nt: TGTGCCATCAGTGAGTCCCAAGAGACCCAGTACTTC; j_gene: TRBJ2-5; abundance: many; d_gene: .; v_gene: TRBV10-3
CDR3aa: CASSSDRGSPLHF; CDR3nt: TGTGCCAGCAGCTCGGACAGGGGTTCACCCCTCCACTTT; j_gene: TRBJ1-6; abundance: many; d_gene: TRBD1; v_gene: TRBV7-3